These 7 T cell receptor beta chains were sequenced from one sample in a study of T cell clonotyping in hematopoietic cell transplantation. The time point here: recipient sample about 28 days before transplant, after cytoreduction. TCRdb's table, derived via immunoSEQ multiplex PCR, lists solely in-frame clones and lacks some. This sample carries roughly 80,000 clones, 90% to 97% of them seen once, and the ten largest clones take roughly 1.8%. The material was peripheral blood mononuclear cells, obtained before stem cell transplant. These receptors originate from a woman between 45 and 65 years old with acute myeloid leukemia. Some clones in this sample may be carry-over from other donors' samples.

In this sample, this clone turned up once. The chain combines TRBV19 with TRBJ1-1; D gene unclear. The germline V gene has CDR1 LNHDA and CDR2 SQIVND (reference sequence). The CDR3 sequence is 14 residues long. V was cut by 7 bases and J by 1 base, with 13 bases left in between. The CDR3, as DNA: TGTGCCAGTACCCACCTGGCAGGGAACACTGAAGCTTTCTTT. Encoded protein: CASTHLAGNTEAFF.

CDR3 amino acids: CASSYSRGGTEAFF. The CDR3 nucleotides read TGTGCCAGCAGTTACTCGAGGGGGGGGACTGAAGCTTTCTTT. The chain links TRBV6-5 to TRBJ1-1; perhaps TRBD1 as D (6 bases). CDR1 is MNHEY, CDR2 SVGAGI, per germline. The CDR3 is 14 amino acids. Trimming left V 0 bases short and J 5 bases short, with 10 bases between.

The V call is TRBV6-5, the J call TRBJ1-3; D unresolved. CDR3 length: 13 residues. In germline, CDR1 is MNHEY, CDR2 SVGAGI. V was shortened by 0 bases and J by 4 bases, with 4 bases between the two germline ends. The chain's CDR3 is CASSYSTGNTIYF. CDR3 coding DNA: TGTGCCAGCAGTTACTCGACCGGAAACACCATATATTTT.

The chain links TRBV6-5 to TRBJ2-7, with no clear D. The CDR3 spans 15 residues. Between the trimmed V and J ends, which lost 0 bases and 0 bases, there was a span of 9 bases. The germline V gene has CDR1 MNHEY and CDR2 SVGAGI. Here the CDR3 reads CASSYSQGPSYEQYF. CDR3 in DNA: TGTGCCAGCAGTTACTCCCAAGGACCCTCCTACGAGCAGTACTTC.

The CDR3 protein is CASSLDSYGYTF. The DNA of the CDR3 is TGCGCCAGCAGCTTGGACAGCTATGGCTACACCTTC. The chain recombines TRBV5-1 with TRBJ1-2; no firm D call. Between the trimmed V and J ends, which lost 0 bases and 4 bases, there was a span of 4 bases. Germline V gene sequence: CDR1 SGHRS, CDR2 YFSETQ. The CDR3 covers 12 residues.

V and J are TRBV6-4 and TRBJ2-3; TRBD1 agrees at 7 bases. The CDR3 spans 14 residues. Unmatched junction bases numbered 4, after V lost 6 bases and J lost 1 base. The germline V gene encodes CDR1 MRHNA and CDR2 SNTAGT. The CDR3 sequence is CASSFTGGTDTQYF. CDR3 sequence (DNA): TGTGCCAGCAGCTTTACAGGGGGCACAGATACGCAGTATTTT.

V usage is TRBV28 and J usage is TRBJ1-5; D not resolved. Germline assignment: CDR1 MDHEN and CDR2 SYDVKM. The CDR3 sequence is 16 residues long. V lost 2 bases, J lost 1 base, and 12 bases lay in between. The CDR3 sequence: CASSLALVGSNQPQHF. CDR3 DNA sequence: TGTGCCAGCAGTTTAGCCTTGGTAGGGAGCAATCAGCCCCAGCATTTT.